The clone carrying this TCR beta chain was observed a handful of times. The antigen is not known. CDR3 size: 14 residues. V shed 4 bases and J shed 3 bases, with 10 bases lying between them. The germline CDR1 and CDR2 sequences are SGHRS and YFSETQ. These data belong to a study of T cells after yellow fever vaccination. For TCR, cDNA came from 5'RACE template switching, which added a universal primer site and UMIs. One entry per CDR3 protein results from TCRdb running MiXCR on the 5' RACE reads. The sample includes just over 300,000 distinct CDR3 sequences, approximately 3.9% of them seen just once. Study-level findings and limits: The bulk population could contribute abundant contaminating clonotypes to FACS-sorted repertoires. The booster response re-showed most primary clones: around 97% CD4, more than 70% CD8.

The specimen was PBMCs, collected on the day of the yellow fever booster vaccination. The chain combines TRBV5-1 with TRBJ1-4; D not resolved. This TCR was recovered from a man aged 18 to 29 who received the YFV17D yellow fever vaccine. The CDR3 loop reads CASSPTGSNEKLFF. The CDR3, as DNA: TGCGCCAGCAGCCCTACGGGGTCTAATGAAAAACTGTTTTTT.